This TCR beta chain stems from a study of T cell repertoires in cytomegalovirus infection. Study in general: The study used recently identified HLA-C-restricted and well-studied HLA-B-restricted CMV epitopes. Indications came from public TCR beta signatures; they pointed to CMV infection and to a matching HLA type.

This clonotype was counted only a few times. The antigen is undetermined. Deletions cut 0 bases from V and 2 bases from J, with 6 bases between. CDR3 length equals 15 residues. Germline lookup yields CDR1 SGDLS and CDR2 YYNGEE. TCRdb processed the reads anew with MiXCR; each CDR3 protein has one entry. The top ten hold around 12% of the sample, which has roughly 800,000 distinct CDR3 sequences, around 29% seen once. Overall study findings and caveats: HLA-C-restricted CMV-specific TCR beta clonotypes prevailed in the ex vivo response. Pooled public TCR beta family frequency picked out CMV carriers with the relevant HLA.

The clonotype comes from a human donor in good health (CMV status not recorded). Some clones in this sample may be carry-over from other donors' samples. V gene TRBV9 combines with J gene TRBJ2-6; no clear D. The sample in question was cultured CD8+ T cells from PBMCs, obtained from culture after CMV antigen stimulation. The CDR3 nucleotides are TGTGCCAGCAGCGTAGTTGGTACTGGGGCCAACGTCCTGACTTTC. Translated: CASSVVGTGANVLTF.